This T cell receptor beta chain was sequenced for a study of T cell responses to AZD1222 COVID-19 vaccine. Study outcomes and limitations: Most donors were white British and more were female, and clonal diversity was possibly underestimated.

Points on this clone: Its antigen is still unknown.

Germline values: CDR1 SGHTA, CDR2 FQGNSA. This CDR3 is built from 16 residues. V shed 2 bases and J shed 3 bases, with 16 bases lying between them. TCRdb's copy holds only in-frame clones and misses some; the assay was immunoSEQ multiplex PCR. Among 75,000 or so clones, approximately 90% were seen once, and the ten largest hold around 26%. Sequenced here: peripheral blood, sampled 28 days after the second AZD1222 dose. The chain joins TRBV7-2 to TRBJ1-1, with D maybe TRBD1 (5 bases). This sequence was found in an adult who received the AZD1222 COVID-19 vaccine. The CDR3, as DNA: TGTGCCAGCAGCTTAACGTCGGGGGACGCGGACACTGAAGCTTTCTTT. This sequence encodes CASSLTSGDADTEAFF.